This TCR beta chain appears in the sequencing data of a study of OX40 agonist ivuxolimab in advanced cancers. Study in general: The dose-escalation group included hepatocellular carcinoma, melanoma, renal cell carcinoma and head and neck cancer. About 42% of patients had received prior checkpoint inhibitor therapy.

Study results and caveats: Expanded clones tended on average to be more numerous among CD8+ T cells than CD4+. Some of the lowest clonal expansion was seen in partial responders at 0.1-3.0 mg/kg.

The CDR3 loop spans 14 amino acids. CDR1 and CDR2 from the germline V gene are SGHNT and YENEEA. J lost 4 bases, V lost 5 bases, and 7 bases had no gene match. The data were produced by immunoSEQ multiplex PCR, yet TCRdb's version contains in-frame clones alone and is incomplete. In the table there are approximately 60,000 clones, approximately 80% of which are singletons. About this clone itself: Its antigen is unidentified.

This TCR came from an adult with an advanced solid tumor such as melanoma, head and neck, liver or kidney cancer. This material consisted of CD4+ or CD8+ T cells sorted from blood, taken in a trial of the OX40 agonist ivuxolimab. The chain has TRBV11-3 and TRBJ2-7; TRBD2 aligns across 8 bases. CDR3 bases: TGTGCCAGCAGCAAGATAGCGGGAACTTACGAGCAGTACTTC. It codes for CASSKIAGTYEQYF. Full variable domain (missing parts from reference TRBV11-3 and TRBJ2-7): EAGVVQSPRYKIIEKKQPVAFWCNPISGHNTLYWYLQNLGQGPELLIRYENEEAVDDSQLPKDRFSAERLKGVDSTLKIQPAELGDSAVYLCASSKIAGTYEQYFGPGTRLTVT.